This is a list of T cell receptor beta chains from one sample in a study of tumor-infiltrating lymphocytes in primary liver carcinoma. TCRdb used MiXCR to reprocess the multiplex PCR reads, holding one entry per CDR3 protein. The sample includes 310,000 or so distinct CDR3 sequences, approximately 54% of them seen just once. The sample was peripheral blood. The receptors here all came from a woman in her twenties or thirties with primary liver carcinoma and hepatitis B virus infection. Both conserved end residues are part of each CDR3. The D gene is left open where the match is weak. Size is stated for part of the rows, as once, few or many counts, or as a class when the clone is expanded.

d_gene	v_gene	abundance	j_gene	CDR3nt	CDR3aa
-	TRBV11-2	-	TRBJ1-2	TGCGCCAGCAGCCCCCCGGGGGAGCTACCGGAAGGCTACACCTTC	CASSPPGELPEGYTF
-	TRBV6-6	-	TRBJ1-2	TGTGCCAGCAGTTCCCGGCGTAGAACTAACTATGGCTACACCTTT	CASSSRRRTNYGYTF
-	TRBV6-1	many	TRBJ2-1	TGTGCCAGCAGTGAAATTATAAGGGACAATGAGCAGTTCTTC	CASSEIIRDNEQFF
TRBD1	TRBV5-1	-	TRBJ2-5	TGCGCCAGCAGAAGCTCCGACAGGGCACAAGAGACCCAGTACTTC	CASRSSDRAQETQYF
TRBD1	TRBV29-1	-	TRBJ2-7	TGCAGCGTAGGCCCGAGACAGGGCAGGTACGAGCAGTATTTC	CSVGPRQGRYEQYF
-	TRBV4-1	-	TRBJ1-1	TGCGCCAGCAGCCCAAACTCAGGTACAGCTTTCTTT	CASSPNSGTAFF
-	TRBV6-1	-	TRBJ2-5	TGTGCCATCAAATACCAATACAGAATTGAAGGGACCCAGTACTTC	CAIKYQYRIEGTQYF
-	TRBV6-5	many	TRBJ2-5	TGTGCCAGCAGTTACGATACGGACTTACAAGAGACCCAGTACTTC	CASSYDTDLQETQYF
TRBD1	TRBV5-4	few	TRBJ1-3	TGTGCCAGCAGCCCAGGACAGGGATCCGGCGGAGGAAACACCATATATTTT	CASSPGQGSGGGNTIYF
-	TRBV12-3/TRBV12-4	few	TRBJ2-5	TGTGCCAGCGGGCTTGGTGAGGGAGGAGGAGAGACCCAGTACTTC	CASGLGEGGGETQYF
-	TRBV7-9	few	TRBJ2-5	TGTGCCAGCAGCCCAGAGAGGCGCGAAGAGACCCAGTACTTC	CASSPERREETQYF
-	TRBV4-1	few	TRBJ2-5	TGCGCCAGCAGCGCGACAGAAGGCCAAGAGACCCAGTACTTC	CASSATEGQETQYF
TRBD1	TRBV12-3/TRBV12-4	-	TRBJ2-1	TGTGCCAGCAGGCTCCAACAGGGGGTAGGGAATGAGCAGTTCTTC	CASRLQQGVGNEQFF
-	TRBV10-3	few	TRBJ1-2	TGTGCCATCAGTGAGACGGGAGAACTAGTCGGGTCCTTC	CAISETGELVGSF
-	TRBV5-5	-	TRBJ2-2	TGTGCCAGCAGCGCCACTATTACCGAGGAGCTGTCTTTT	CASSATITEELSF
-	TRBV28	-	TRBJ2-5	TGTGTCACAGCAAGGGGCTCAGCGGGAGAGACCCAGTACTTC	CVTARGSAGETQYF
TRBD1	TRBV24-1	-	TRBJ2-7	TGTGCCACCAGTGATCCTGACAGGGGCCCAACCTACGAGCAGTACTTC	CATSDPDRGPTYEQYF
TRBD2	TRBV28	-	TRBJ2-2	TGTGCCAGCAATCCAAGCGGGAGAACCGGGGAGCTGTTTTTT	CASNPSGRTGELFF
-	TRBV11-2	medium-sized	TRBJ1-1	TGTGCCAGCAGCTTATTATGGGCCGGCACTGAAGCTTTCTTT	CASSLLWAGTEAFF
TRBD1	TRBV25-1	-	TRBJ2-1	TGTGCCAGCAGTGAGAGGGGACAGGGCAATGTGCAGTTCTTC	CASSERGQGNVQFF
-	TRBV29-1	-	TRBJ1-1	TGTAGCGTTAGGGCCTGTCACCTCGCCACTGAAGCTTTCTTT	CSVRACHLATEAFF
-	TRBV7-8	-	TRBJ2-7	TGTGCCAGCAGCTTAGACCACTCCTACGAGCAGTACTTC	CASSLDHSYEQYF
-	TRBV11-2	once	TRBJ2-7	TGTGCCGGCAGTCAAGACATAGCGGAAGGGCGCGAGCAGTACTTC	CAGSQDIAEGREQYF